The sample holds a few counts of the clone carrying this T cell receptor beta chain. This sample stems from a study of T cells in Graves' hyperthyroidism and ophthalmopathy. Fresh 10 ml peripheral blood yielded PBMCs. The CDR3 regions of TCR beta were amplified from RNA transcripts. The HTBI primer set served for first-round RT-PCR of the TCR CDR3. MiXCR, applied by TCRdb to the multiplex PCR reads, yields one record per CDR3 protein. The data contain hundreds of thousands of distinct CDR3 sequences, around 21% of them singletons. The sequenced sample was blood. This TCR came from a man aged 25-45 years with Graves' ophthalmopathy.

As DNA, the CDR3 is TGTGCCAGCAGTGACTCTGGTGTCGGGGAGCTGTTTTTT. Translation gives CASSDSGVGELFF. The J gene is TRBJ2-2, the V gene TRBV6-4; D is uncertain. The CDR3 is 13 amino acids. The germline gives CDR1 MRHNA, CDR2 SNTAGT. The germline V and J ends were trimmed by 0 bases and 7 bases, with 6 bases remaining between them.